This T cell receptor (beta chain) appears in the sequencing data of a study of OX40 agonist ivuxolimab in advanced cancers. Study overall: Dose-escalation patients' cancers were hepatocellular carcinoma, melanoma, renal cell or head and neck cancer.

The method was immunoSEQ multiplex PCR; TCRdb's version includes in-frame clones alone and lacks a portion of them. The sample includes about 82,000 clones, roughly nine tenths of them seen just once. On this clone itself: What it binds is unknown.

The CDR3 is 13 amino acids. The V end lost 7 bases, the J end lost 3 bases, and 9 bases lay between the germline ends. In germline, CDR1 is ENHRY, CDR2 SYGVKD. Study results and caveats: On average, CD8+ T cells showed a greater number of expanded clones than CD4+.

V gene TRBV10-3 combines with J gene TRBJ2-2, with D possibly TRBD1 on 6 matching bases. The receptor comes from an adult with an advanced solid tumor such as melanoma, head and neck, liver or kidney cancer. Specimen: CD4+ or CD8+ T cells sorted from blood, collected in a trial of the OX40 agonist ivuxolimab. The chain's CDR3 is CAIKDSDTGELFF. In DNA, the CDR3 is TGTGCCATCAAGGACAGTGACACCGGGGAGCTGTTTTTT.